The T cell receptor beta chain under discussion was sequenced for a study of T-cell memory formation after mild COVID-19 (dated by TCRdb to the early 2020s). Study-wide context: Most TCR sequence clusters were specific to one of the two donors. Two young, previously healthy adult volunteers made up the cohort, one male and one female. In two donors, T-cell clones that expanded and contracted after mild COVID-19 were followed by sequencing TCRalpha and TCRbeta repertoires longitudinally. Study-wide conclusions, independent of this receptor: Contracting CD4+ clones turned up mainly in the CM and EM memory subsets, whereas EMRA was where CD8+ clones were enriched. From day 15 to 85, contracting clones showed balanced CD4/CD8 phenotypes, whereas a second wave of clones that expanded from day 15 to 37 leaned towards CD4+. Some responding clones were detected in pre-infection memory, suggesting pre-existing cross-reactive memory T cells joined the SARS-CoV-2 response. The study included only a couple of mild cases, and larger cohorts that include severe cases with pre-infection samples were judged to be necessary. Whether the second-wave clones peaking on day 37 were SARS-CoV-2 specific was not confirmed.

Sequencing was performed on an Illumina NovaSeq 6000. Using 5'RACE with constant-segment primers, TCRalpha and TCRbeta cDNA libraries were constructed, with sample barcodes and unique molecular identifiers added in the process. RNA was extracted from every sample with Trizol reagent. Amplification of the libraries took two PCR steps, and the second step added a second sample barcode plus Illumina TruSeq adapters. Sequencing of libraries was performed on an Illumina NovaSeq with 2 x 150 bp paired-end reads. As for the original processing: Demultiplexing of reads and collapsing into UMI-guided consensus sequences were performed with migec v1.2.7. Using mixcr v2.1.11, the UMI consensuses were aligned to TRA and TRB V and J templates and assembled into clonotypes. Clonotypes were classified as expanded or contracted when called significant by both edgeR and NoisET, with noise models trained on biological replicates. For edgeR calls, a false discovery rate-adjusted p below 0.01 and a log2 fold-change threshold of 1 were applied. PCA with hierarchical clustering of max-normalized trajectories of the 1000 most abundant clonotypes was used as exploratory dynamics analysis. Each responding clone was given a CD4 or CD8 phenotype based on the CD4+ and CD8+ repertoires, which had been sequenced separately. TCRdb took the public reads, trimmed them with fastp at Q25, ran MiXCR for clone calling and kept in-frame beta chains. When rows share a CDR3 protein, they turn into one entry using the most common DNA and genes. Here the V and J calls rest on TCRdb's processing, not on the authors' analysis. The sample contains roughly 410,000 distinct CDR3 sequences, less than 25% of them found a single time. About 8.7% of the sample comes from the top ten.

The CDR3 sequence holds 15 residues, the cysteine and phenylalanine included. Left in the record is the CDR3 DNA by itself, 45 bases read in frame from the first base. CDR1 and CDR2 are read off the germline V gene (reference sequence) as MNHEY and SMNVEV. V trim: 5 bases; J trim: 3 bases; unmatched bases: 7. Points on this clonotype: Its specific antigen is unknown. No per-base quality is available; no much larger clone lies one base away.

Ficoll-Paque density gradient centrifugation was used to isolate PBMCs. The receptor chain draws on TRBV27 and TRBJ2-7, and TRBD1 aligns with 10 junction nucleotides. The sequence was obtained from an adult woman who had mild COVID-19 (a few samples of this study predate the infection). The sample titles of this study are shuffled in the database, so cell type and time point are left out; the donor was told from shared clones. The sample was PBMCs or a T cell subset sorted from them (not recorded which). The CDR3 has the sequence CASSHGTGDIYEQYF. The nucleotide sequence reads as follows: TGTGCCAGCAGTCACGGGACAGGGGATATCTACGAGCAGTACTTC.